The present T cell receptor (beta chain) was sequenced within a study of cytomegalovirus exposure and HLA in healthy donors. Study summary: In terms of ancestry, the Caucasian-associated cluster contained roughly 81% of the approximately 420 genotyped donors. General study points: Reported results showed that the classifier diagnosed cytomegalovirus status with high specificity and sensitivity. From TCR beta sequences, most subjects' HLA-A and HLA-B alleles were reportedly predicted accurately.

60 Vbeta and 13 Jbeta primers were used in PCR. Sequenced by immunoSEQ multiplex PCR; TCRdb stores in-frame clones only, minus some. The table counts more than 85,000 clones; approximately 6% lies in the top ten. Regarding this clone: Its specificity is unknown.

V dropped 3 bases and J dropped 0 bases, with 9 bases sitting between them. The germline V gene encodes CDR1 LNHNV and CDR2 YYDKDF (reference sequence). CDR3 size: 16 residues. The TCR comes from a girl aged 5 to 17 in good health and CMV-seropositive. The sequencing input was PBMCs. The rearrangement joins TRBV15 to TRBJ2-6; possible D gene TRBD2, 5 bases. The CDR3 nucleotides read TGTGCCACCAGCAGCCCGAGGGTCTCTGGGGCCAACGTCCTGACTTTC. It specifies CATSSPRVSGANVLTF.